The 21 T cell receptor beta chains below come from one sample, sequenced in a study of human T cells and chemical hapten exposure. Each CDR3 protein is one row after TCRdb ran MiXCR on the RACE reads. The data show about 51,000 distinct CDR3 sequences, with 9.4% seen just once and more than 13% held by the top ten. Time point meaning: pre-sensitization, week 0. Documented treatment: therapeutic diphenylcyclopropenone sensitization with weekly scalp DPC. The sequencing used whole blood, collected in connection with sensitization to the hapten diphenylcyclopropenone (DPC). The receptors stem from a woman aged 40-49 years with alopecia areata. Some clones in this sample may be carry-over from other donors' samples.

This clonotype was observed at least ten times. The V call is TRBV4-1, the J call TRBJ2-7; D might be TRBD2 (6 bases). The germline V gene encodes CDR1 MGHRA and CDR2 YSYEKL. The CDR3 covers 17 residues. V was trimmed by 4 bases and J by 2 bases, leaving 21 bases between them. For the CDR3, the DNA is TGCGCCAGCAGCCGAGGCCCGGGGGAGAGGGTCCCCTACGAGCAGTACTTC. Translated, it gives CASSRGPGERVPYEQYF.

Many counts were recorded for this clonotype. This chain links TRBV7-2 with TRBJ2-2; 9 bases match TRBD2. The junction had 8 bases not matched to a gene; V was cut back by 5 bases and J by 4 bases. This CDR3 spans 16 amino acids. Germline values: CDR1 SGHTA, CDR2 FQGNSA. CDR3 protein: CASSPGTSSLTGELFF. CDR3 sequence (DNA): TGTGCCAGCAGCCCGGGGACTAGCTCTCTCACCGGGGAGCTGTTTTTT. Using reference TRBV7-2 and TRBJ2-2 for the parts outside the CDR3, the full variable domain is GAGVSQSPSNKVTEKGKDVELRCDPISGHTALYWYRQSLGQGLEFLIYFQGNSAPDKSGLPSDRFSAERTGGSVSTLTIQRTQQEDSAVYLCASSPGTSSLTGELFFGEGSRLTVL.

The chain has TRBV3-1 and TRBJ2-5; weak D call: TRBD1 (5 bases). CDR1 is LGHDT, CDR2 YNNKEL, per germline (reference sequence). Trimming shortened V by 0 bases and J by 5 bases, and 10 bases separated the two germline ends. This CDR3 comprises 14 residues. CDR3 DNA sequence: TGTGCCAGCAGCCAAGACCAGGGATTGGAGACCCAGTACTTC. Its translation is CASSQDQGLETQYF.

This clonotype showed up many times. The gene calls are TRBV19 and TRBJ1-2; 8 bases align to TRBD1. This CDR3 is 15 amino acids long. Trimming cost V 3 bases and J 6 bases; bases outside gene matches: 9. CDR1 is LNHDA, CDR2 SQIVND, per germline (reference sequence). The CDR3 region has the DNA TGTGCCAGTAGTATCCTGGACAGGGCCTTCGATGGCTACACCTTC. As protein: CASSILDRAFDGYTF.

J is TRBJ2-5 and V is TRBV15; perhaps TRBD1 as D (5 bases). The V gene's germline CDR1 is LNHNV and CDR2 YYDKDF (reference sequence). The CDR3 runs to 15 residues. Trimming pared 0 bases from V and 4 bases from J, leaving 12 bases between. This CDR3 reads CATSRDAGHGETQYF. The CDR3 DNA is TGTGCCACCAGCAGAGACGCAGGGCACGGAGAGACCCAGTACTTC.

This clonotype was seen ten or more times. The chain combines TRBV2 with TRBJ1-1, with D unclear. Germline V CDR1 and CDR2: SNHLY, FYNNEI. The CDR3 is 14 residues long. Trimming removed 3 bases at V and 4 bases at J, with 12 bases between. CDR3 residues: CASSDRGGGTEAFF. In DNA form, the CDR3 reads TGTGCCAGCAGTGACCGTGGAGGTGGCACTGAAGCTTTCTTT.

This clonotype showed up many times. The chain has TRBV5-4 and TRBJ1-2; 8 bases line up with TRBD1. The CDR3 spans 14 residues. With V trimmed by 4 bases and J by 3 bases, 5 bases remained unmatched. Looked up from germline, CDR1 is SGHNT and CDR2 is YYREEE (reference sequence). The CDR3 bases are TGTGCCAGCAGCGTTCAGGGGGCGGACTATGGCTACACCTTC. Amino acid sequence: CASSVQGADYGYTF. Filled out from reference TRBV5-4 and TRBJ1-2, the complete variable domain reads ETGVTQSPTHLIKTRGQQVTLRCSSQSGHNTVSWYQQALGQGPQFIFQYYREEENGRGNFPPRFSGLQFPNYSSELNVNALELDDSALYLCASSVQGADYGYTFGSGTRLTVV.

The V and J genes are TRBV12-3 or TRBV12-4 and TRBJ2-1; TRBD2 matches 13 bases. This CDR3 is 12 amino acids long. J gave up 15 bases and V 6 bases, and 5 bases lay outside the gene matches. DNA of the CDR3: TGTGCCAGCAGCCGGGGACTAGCGGGGATGTTCTTC. Translating gives CASSRGLAGMFF.

This clonotype has more than one count but fewer than ten. CDR3: CASSLEGHSNQPQHF. CDR3 DNA sequence: TGTGCCAGCAGCTTAGAGGGGCATAGCAATCAGCCCCAGCATTTT. V usage is TRBV7-9 and J usage is TRBJ1-5, with D maybe TRBD1 (5 bases). The length of the CDR3 is 15 residues. Trimming removed 1 base from V and 0 bases from J, with 7 bases in between. The germline V gene has CDR1 SEHNR and CDR2 FQNEAQ (reference sequence).

This clonotype was picked up a small number of times. The gene calls are TRBV10-3 and TRBJ2-1, with D hard to call. Trimming cost V 4 bases and J 5 bases, with 6 bases left between them. CDR1 is ENHRY, CDR2 SYGVKD, per germline. The CDR3 runs 12 residues. This CDR3 is CAISVKDNEQFF. The CDR3 coding sequence is TGTGCCATCAGTGTCAAGGACAATGAGCAGTTCTTC.

This sequence joins TRBV4-1 and TRBJ2-7; D is unresolved. The V gene lost 1 base and the J gene lost 2 bases, with 6 bases spanning the gap. Germline assignment: CDR1 MGHRA and CDR2 YSYEKL. The CDR3 is 13 residues long. The CDR3 coding sequence is TGCGCCAGCAGCCAAGTTTCCGCCTACGAGCAGTACTTC. Translated: CASSQVSAYEQYF.

This clonotype occurred a few times. Here the CDR3 reads CASSLFQGDILLSGNTIYF. The CDR3 DNA follows: TGTGCCAGCAGCTTGTTCCAGGGGGACATACTCCTCTCTGGAAACACCATATATTTT. The V gene is TRBV5-4, the J gene TRBJ1-3; TRBD1 matches at 7 bases. V dropped 1 base and J dropped 0; count of bases not matched to a gene: 13. Per the germline V gene, CDR1 is SGHNT and CDR2 is YYREEE (reference sequence). This CDR3 contains 19 residues.

At least ten counts were recorded for this clonotype. The genes are TRBV29-1 and TRBJ2-5; D is ambiguous. V lost 7 bases and J lost 2, with 11 bases in between. CDR3 length: 12 amino acids. Germline-derived CDR1 and CDR2 are SQVTM and ANQGSEA. In DNA form, the CDR3 reads TGCAGCGGCCGTACCCAACAAGAGACCCAGTACTTC. Its translation: CSGRTQQETQYF.

This clonotype was observed a few times. The chain has TRBV7-8 and TRBJ1-6; D is unclear. The germline CDR1 and CDR2 sequences are SGHVS and FQNEAQ. With 0 bases removed from V and 0 bases from J, the gap between germline ends came to 6 bases. The CDR3 consists of 16 residues. For the CDR3, the DNA is TGTGCCAGCAGCTTAGCCTCTAGCTCCTATAATTCACCCCTCCACTTT. Translating it yields CASSLASSSYNSPLHF.

This clonotype was detected ten times or more. The V and J genes are TRBV7-6 and TRBJ2-1; D could derive from TRBD1 or TRBD2 (5 bases each). Germline CDR1 is SGHVS and CDR2 is FNYEAQ. There are 13 residues in the CDR3. Trimming removed 5 bases from V and 8 bases from J, with 13 bases in between. CDR3 loop: CASSPGAWDEQFF. The CDR3 nucleotides read TGTGCCAGCAGCCCCGGGGCTTGGGATGAGCAGTTCTTC.

This clonotype was detected many times. This sequence joins TRBV19 and TRBJ2-7, with D possibly being TRBD1 (6 bases). Trimming took 3 bases from V and 2 from J, leaving 8 bases between them. CDR1 and CDR2 from the germline V gene are LNHDA and SQIVND (reference sequence). The CDR3 spans 13 residues. The CDR3 DNA reads TGTGCCAGTAGTATGGGACAAGCCTACGAGCAGTACTTC. Translation: CASSMGQAYEQYF.

This clonotype has at least ten counts. The rearrangement uses TRBV29-1 and TRBJ2-5; D remains unclear. Per germline, CDR1 SQVTM and CDR2 ANQGSEA. Trimming cost V 4 bases and J 4 bases, with 10 bases left between them. CDR3 length: 12 residues. CDR3 protein: CSVGGRPETQYF. For the CDR3, the DNA is TGCAGCGTTGGAGGTCGCCCAGAGACCCAGTACTTC. The whole variable domain, remainder taken from reference TRBV29-1 and TRBJ2-5, is SAVISQKPSRDICQRGTSLTIQCQVDSQVTMMFWYRQQPGQSLTLIATANQGSEATYESGFVIDKFPISRPNLTFSTLTVSNMSPEDSSIYLCSVGGRPETQYFGPGTRLLVL.

At least ten counts were recorded for this clonotype. This chain joins TRBV7-2 and TRBJ2-2; 8 bases map to TRBD1. The CDR3 totals 15 residues. After removal of 7 bases from V and 4 bases from J, the junction contained 8 bases not matched to a gene. CDR1 and CDR2 from the germline V gene are SGHTA and FQGNSA. DNA for the CDR3: TGTGCCAGCATCAAGGACAGGGCTGGCACCGGGGAGCTGTTTTTT. As protein: CASIKDRAGTGELFF.

In its sample, this clonotype was seen many times. This sequence joins TRBV12-3 or TRBV12-4 and TRBJ2-7, with D tentatively TRBD2 (7 bases). V was pared by 5 bases and J by 6 bases, with 11 bases between. The CDR3 sequence is 12 residues long. The DNA of the CDR3 is TGTGCCAGCAGTCCGGGGGGCTTCGAGCAGTACTTC. It is translated as CASSPGGFEQYF.

The chain uses TRBV28 and TRBJ2-7; D tentatively fits TRBD1 or TRBD2 (6 bases each). V was clipped by 7 bases and J by 4 bases, with 23 bases between them. The germline CDR1 and CDR2 sequences are MDHEN and SYDVKM. This CDR3 has 16 amino acids. The DNA for the CDR3 is TGTGCCAGCACCCCCTTTGCGGACGGAGGGGGGTACGAGCAGTACTTC. It yields the protein CASTPFADGGGYEQYF.

This clonotype has only a few counts. The V call is TRBV28, the J call TRBJ2-3, with D unclear. Between the trimmed V and J ends, which lost 7 bases and 1 base, there was a span of 6 bases. CDR1 MDHEN and CDR2 SYDVKM come from the germline V gene. The CDR3 has 12 residues. In nucleotides, the CDR3 is TGTGCCAGCACCCCCGGCACAGATACGCAGTATTTT. This encodes CASTPGTDTQYF.